The present T cell receptor beta chain was sequenced within a study of T cell responses to AZD1222 COVID-19 vaccine. Study context: Second doses at about 4 or about 12 weeks were pooled. Study conclusions and caveats: Nearly half of spike-specific TCRs reportedly target variant regions that are unmutated in the B.1.351 and B.1.1.7 variants. Vaccine-related CD4 TCRs covered spike, predominating at 160-218 and 743-854.

Produced via immunoSEQ multiplex PCR; TCRdb's table is partial and in-frame only. Among about 76,000 clones listed, around nine tenths were seen once. Details on this clone: Its cognate antigen is unknown.

Trimming left V 4 bases short and J 8 bases short, with 13 bases between. Germline V CDR1 and CDR2: SGHTS, YDEGEE. The CDR3 consists of 13 residues. The TCR originated in an adult in good health. This rearrangement joins TRBV5-8 to TRBJ2-1; D is ambiguous. The source material was peripheral blood, sampled on day 0 of AZD1222 vaccination. The CDR3 nucleotides are TGTGCCAGCAGCCCGAGAAGCTTCGATGAGCAGTTCTTC. Protein product: CASSPRSFDEQFF. The full variable domain, with the rest looked up from reference TRBV5-8 and TRBJ2-1, is EAGVTQSPTHLIKTRGQQATLRCSPISGHTSVYWYQQALGLGLQFLLWYDEGEERNRGNFPPRFSGRQFPNYSSELNVNALELEDSALYLCASSPRSFDEQFFGPGTRLTVL.